Sequencing of this T cell receptor beta chain was carried out in a study of vaccination effects on CD4 cells after COVID-19. At the level of the study: Sampling occurred a median 72 days post second dose, range 14 to 241.

TCRdb's table, derived via immunoSEQ multiplex PCR, lists solely in-frame clones and lacks some. The sample records 65,000 to 95,000 clones, over 75% being singletons. Under the ViraFEST assay, PBMC were stimulated with viral peptide pools so that antigen-specific CD4+ T cells expanded. Sequencing was performed afterwards. Once cultured for 10 to 11 days, the cells underwent separation to obtain CD4+ T cells. Everyone in the study got two shots of either the BNT162b2 or mRNA-1273 vaccine. According to the study, vaccine recipients showed no prior SARS-CoV-2 infection and negative nucleocapsid antibodies. Some 2 million PBMC per well received 10 IU/ml IL-2 and roughly 10 ug/ml peptides in culture. This CDR3 spans 15 amino acids. Germline CDR1 is SGHRS and CDR2 is YFSETQ. With 0 bases clipped from V and 5 bases from J, the junction kept 4 bases outside the gene matches. This clone was counted a single time. Its antigen is not known.

The sample in question was CD4+ T cells from PBMCs cultured with HCoV-OC43 spike peptides, obtained after COVID-19 vaccination. Documented subset: HCoV-OC43 spike overlapping peptide pool stimulation. This sequence was found in a human donor who received a COVID-19 vaccine. This chain joins TRBV5-1 and TRBJ2-2, with TRBD1 matching over 7 bases. Here the CDR3 reads CASSLVQGVTGELFF. The CDR3 bases are TGCGCCAGCAGCTTGGTTCAGGGGGTTACCGGGGAGCTGTTTTTT.